Below are 17 T cell receptor beta chains sequenced from a single sample in a study of tumor T cells in aggressive B-cell lymphoma. Clones were sequenced by immunoSEQ multiplex PCR, and TCRdb holds only the in-frame ones, with some missing. In the table there are 2,000 to 2,500 clones, around 93% of which are singletons. The sequencing sample was made of tumor tissue. Every receptor here comes from an adult with diffuse large B cell lymphoma.

This chain links TRBV5-1 with TRBJ1-4; a possible D gene is TRBD1 (6 bases). V was clipped by 4 bases and J by 8 bases, with 18 bases between them. Per the germline V gene, CDR1 is SGHRS and CDR2 is YFSETQ. The CDR3 loop spans 15 amino acids. CDR3 nucleotides: TGCGCCAGCAGCCCCGAGGTGGGGGCTTACGAAAAACTGTTTTTT. This encodes CASSPEVGAYEKLFF.

The chain combines TRBV5-6 with TRBJ1-1; D is ambiguous. The CDR3 runs to 14 residues. V was shortened by 0 bases and J by 3 bases, with 9 bases between the two germline ends. Germline V CDR1 and CDR2: SGHDT, YYEEEE. The CDR3 DNA sequence: TGTGCCAGCAGCTTGGAGTACGGAGACACTGAAGCTTTCTTT. This codes for CASSLEYGDTEAFF.

V is TRBV29-1 and J is TRBJ2-7; TRBD2 agrees at 8 bases. The CDR3 runs to 18 residues. The germline gives CDR1 SQVTM, CDR2 ANQGSEA. Losses at the gene ends were 5 bases for V and 3 bases for J; bases not matched to a gene: 21. CDR3 amino acids: CSVQTSGAGRGSVYEQYF. As DNA, the CDR3 is TGCAGCGTTCAAACTAGCGGTGCGGGACGGGGGTCCGTCTACGAGCAGTACTTC.

The chain employs TRBV4-1 and TRBJ2-1; TRBD1 aligns across 10 bases. The CDR3 loop spans 16 amino acids. Germline V gene sequence: CDR1 MGHRA, CDR2 YSYEKL. Unmatched junction bases numbered 6, after V lost 3 bases and J lost 4 bases. The CDR3 DNA reads as TGCGCCAGCAGCCAGCCCCCGGGACAGGGGTACAATGAGCAGTTCTTC. Translated: CASSQPPGQGYNEQFF.

V gene TRBV27 combines with J gene TRBJ2-1; 9 bases agree with TRBD1. The germline CDR1 and CDR2 sequences are MNHEY and SMNVEV (reference sequence). The CDR3 runs 14 residues. The trim removed 2 bases at V and 9 bases at J, leaving 5 bases unmatched. The CDR3 nucleotides read TGTGCCAGCAGTTTAAGACAGGGGGGGTCTGAGCAGTTCTTC. It is translated as CASSLRQGGSEQFF.

V and J are TRBV29-1 and TRBJ2-7; a weak D match, TRBD1 (6 bases). The germline V gene encodes CDR1 SQVTM and CDR2 ANQGSEA. The CDR3 length is 13 residues. V was shortened by 7 bases and J by 0 bases, with 13 bases between the two germline ends. CDR3 sequence (DNA): TGCAGCGCGACAACAGGGACCTCCTACGAGCAGTACTTC. It specifies CSATTGTSYEQYF.

Notes on this clone: An end of the junction differs from the germline gene, which may be a read error. This chain links TRBV29-1 with TRBJ1-1; no definite D call. There are 12 residues in the CDR3. Looked up from germline, CDR1 is SQVTM and CDR2 is ANQGSEA. The CDR3 bases are TGCAGCGTTGAACCAGCGAACACTGAAGCTTGCTTT. This codes for CSVEPANTEACF.

The chain has TRBV6-5 and TRBJ1-5; TRBD1 matches at 9 bases. The length of the CDR3 is 14 residues. J lost 6 bases, V lost 4 bases, and 4 bases had no gene match. CDR1 and CDR2 from the germline V gene are MNHEY and SVGAGI. As DNA, the CDR3 is TGTGCCAGCAGTTCCACAGGGGGCGGTCAGCCCCAGCATTTT. Encoded protein: CASSSTGGGQPQHF.

The chain couples TRBV20-1 to TRBJ1-2, with D tentatively TRBD1 (6 bases). V was shortened by 6 bases and J by 8 bases, with 13 bases between the two germline ends. The CDR3 is 11 amino acids. Germline values: CDR1 DFQATT, CDR2 SNEGSKA (reference sequence). The CDR3 DNA follows: TGCAGTGCCCGGACAGTCTTGGGCTACACCTTC. Translated: CSARTVLGYTF.

The J gene is TRBJ1-5, the V gene TRBV18; 8 nucleotides agree with TRBD1. Per germline, CDR1 KGHSH and CDR2 LQKENI. With 0 bases clipped from V and 7 bases from J, the junction kept 5 bases outside the gene matches. This CDR3 is built from 15 residues. The CDR3 reads CASSPPSDRVQPQHF. The CDR3 nucleotides read TGTGCCAGCTCACCACCCTCGGACAGGGTGCAGCCCCAGCATTTT.

The gene calls are TRBV30 and TRBJ1-6; D not resolved. In germline, CDR1 is GTSNPN, CDR2 SVGIG (reference sequence). The CDR3 contains 13 residues. Between the trimmed V and J ends, which lost 2 bases and 9 bases, there was a span of 11 bases. CDR3 DNA sequence: TGTGCCTGGAGTAGTCAGGCCACTTCACCCCTCCACTTT. It encodes CAWSSQATSPLHF.

With respect to this clone: One junction end disagrees with the germline gene, perhaps due to a read error. V is TRBV19 and J is TRBJ2-7; 10 bases align to TRBD1. From germline, CDR1 is LNHDA and CDR2 SQIVND (reference sequence). There are 18 residues in the CDR3. The CDR3 DNA reads as TGTGCCGGTAGTCTGCGGTTCCAGGGACAGGGGTTTTCCTACGAGCAGTACTTC. Protein product: CAGSLRFQGQGFSYEQYF. The variable domain in full, completed from reference TRBV19 and TRBJ2-7, reads DGGITQSPKYLFRKEGQNVTLSCEQNLNHDAMYWYRQDPGQGLRLIYYSQIVNDFQKGDIAEGYSVSREKKESFPLTVTSAQKNPTAFYLCAGSLRFQGQGFSYEQYFGPGTRLTVT.

The chain carries TRBV5-1 and TRBJ1-1, with 10 bases aligning to TRBD1. CDR1 is SGHRS, CDR2 YFSETQ, per germline. The CDR3 totals 16 residues. The V segment lost 4 bases and the J segment 4 bases; nucleotides outside the gene matches: 10. In nucleotides, the CDR3 is TGCGCCAGCAGCCAACTCCGGACAGGGGGGGTCACTGAAGCTTTCTTT. It encodes CASSQLRTGGVTEAFF.

The chain combines TRBV7-2 with TRBJ2-4; 8 bases are shared with TRBD1. V gave up 5 bases and J gave up 13 bases; unmatched junction bases: 4. Germline-derived CDR1 and CDR2 are SGHTA and FQGNSA. The CDR3 covers 11 residues. The CDR3 DNA is TGTGCCAGCAGCCTCAGGGGGCCACAGTACTTC. Encoded protein: CASSLRGPQYF.

The sample holds one count of this clone. The V call is TRBV28, the J call TRBJ2-4; D unresolved. The CDR3 contains 14 residues. V lost 1 base, J lost 0 bases, and 4 bases lay in between. The germline V gene has CDR1 MDHEN and CDR2 SYDVKM. The CDR3 here is CASSLLAAKNIQYF. For the CDR3, the DNA is TGTGCCAGCAGTTTATTGGCAGCCAAAAACATTCAGTACTTC. Supplemented by reference TRBV28 and TRBJ2-4, the full variable domain reads DVKVTQSSRYLVKRTGEKVFLECVQDMDHENMFWYRQDPGLGLRLIYFSYDVKMKEKGDIPEGYSVSREKKERFSLILESASTNQTSMYLCASSLLAAKNIQYFGAGTRLSVL.

The J gene is TRBJ1-3, the V gene TRBV5-1; D may be TRBD1 (5 bases). Trimming shortened V by 0 bases and J by 7 bases, and 20 bases separated the two germline ends. From germline, CDR1 is SGHRS and CDR2 YFSETQ. CDR3 size: 17 residues. Written as DNA, the CDR3 is TGCGCCAGCAGCTTGGGGGTCGGGGGTACTGGAAGGAACACCATATATTTT. It yields the protein CASSLGVGGTGRNTIYF.

This chain links TRBV5-1 with TRBJ1-1; the D gene is possibly TRBD1 (5 bases). The V gene lost 1 base and the J gene lost 3 bases, with 10 bases spanning the gap. The germline gives CDR1 SGHRS, CDR2 YFSETQ. The CDR3 consists of 14 residues. CDR3 in DNA: TGCGCCAGCAGCTTGATTTCGGGGGACACTGAAGCTTTCTTT. Residues: CASSLISGDTEAFF.